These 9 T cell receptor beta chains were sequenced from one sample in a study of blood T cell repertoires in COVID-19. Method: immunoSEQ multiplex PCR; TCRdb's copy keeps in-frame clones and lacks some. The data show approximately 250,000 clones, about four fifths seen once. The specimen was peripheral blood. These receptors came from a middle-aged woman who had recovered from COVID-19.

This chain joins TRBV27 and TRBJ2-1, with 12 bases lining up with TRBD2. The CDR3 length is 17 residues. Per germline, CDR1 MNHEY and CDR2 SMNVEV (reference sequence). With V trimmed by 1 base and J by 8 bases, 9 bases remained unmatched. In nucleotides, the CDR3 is TGTGCCAGCAGTTTATTCCCCCCTAGCGGGGGGGCCTATGAGCAGTTCTTC. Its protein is CASSLFPPSGGAYEQFF.

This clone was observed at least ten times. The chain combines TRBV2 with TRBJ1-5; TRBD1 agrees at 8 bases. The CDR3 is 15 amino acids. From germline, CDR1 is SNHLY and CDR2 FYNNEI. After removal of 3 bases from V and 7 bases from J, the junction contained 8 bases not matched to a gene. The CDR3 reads CASSELAGGEQPQHF. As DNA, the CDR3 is TGTGCCAGCAGTGAGCTGGCAGGGGGCGAACAGCCCCAGCATTTT.

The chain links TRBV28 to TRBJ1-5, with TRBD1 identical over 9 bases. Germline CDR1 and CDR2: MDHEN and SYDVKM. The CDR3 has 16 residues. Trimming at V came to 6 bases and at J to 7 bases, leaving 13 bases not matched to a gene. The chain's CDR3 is CASSPLGGQGVQPQHF. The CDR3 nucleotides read TGTGCCAGCAGCCCCTTGGGGGGACAGGGAGTGCAGCCCCAGCATTTT.

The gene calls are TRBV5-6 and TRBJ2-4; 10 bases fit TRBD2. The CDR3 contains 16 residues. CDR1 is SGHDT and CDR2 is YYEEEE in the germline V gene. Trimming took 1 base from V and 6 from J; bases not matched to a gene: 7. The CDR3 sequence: CASSLLSGGSRNIQYF. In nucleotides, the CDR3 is TGTGCCAGCAGCTTGCTTAGCGGGGGGTCTAGAAACATTCAGTACTTC.

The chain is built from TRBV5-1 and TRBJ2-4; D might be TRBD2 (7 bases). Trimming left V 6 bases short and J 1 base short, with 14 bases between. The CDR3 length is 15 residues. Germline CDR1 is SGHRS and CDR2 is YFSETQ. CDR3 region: CASNPGGAAKNIQYF. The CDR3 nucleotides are TGCGCCAGCAACCCGGGGGGCGCTGCCAAAAACATTCAGTACTTC.

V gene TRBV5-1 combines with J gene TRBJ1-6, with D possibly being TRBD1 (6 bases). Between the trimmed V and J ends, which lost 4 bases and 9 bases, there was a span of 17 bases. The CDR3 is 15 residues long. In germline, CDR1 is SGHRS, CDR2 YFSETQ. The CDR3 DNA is TGCGCCAGCAGCGCCTCAGGGGAATCGGGTTCACCCCTCCACTTT. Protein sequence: CASSASGESGSPLHF.

The CDR3 reads CASSLEQGEGYTF. The CDR3, as DNA: TGTGCCAGCAGCTTAGAACAGGGCGAAGGCTACACCTTC. The V and J genes are TRBV7-9 and TRBJ1-2, with D perhaps TRBD1 (6 bases). Germline V lookup: CDR1 SEHNR, CDR2 FQNEAQ (reference sequence). This CDR3 comprises 13 residues. Trimming removed 1 base at V and 8 bases at J, with 11 bases between.

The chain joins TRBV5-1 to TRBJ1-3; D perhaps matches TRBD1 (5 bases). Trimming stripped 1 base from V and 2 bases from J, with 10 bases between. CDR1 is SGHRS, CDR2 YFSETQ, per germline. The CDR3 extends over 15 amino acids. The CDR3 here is CASSLLGATGNTIYF. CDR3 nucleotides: TGCGCCAGCAGCTTGTTAGGGGCGACTGGAAACACCATATATTTT.

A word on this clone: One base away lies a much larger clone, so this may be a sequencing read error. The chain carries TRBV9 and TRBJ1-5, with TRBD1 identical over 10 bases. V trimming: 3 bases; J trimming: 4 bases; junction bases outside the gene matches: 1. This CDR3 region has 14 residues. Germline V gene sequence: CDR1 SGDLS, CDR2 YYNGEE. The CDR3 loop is CASSEGQGNQPQHF. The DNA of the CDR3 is TGTGCCAGCAGCGAGGGACAGGGGAATCAGCCCCAGCATTTT.